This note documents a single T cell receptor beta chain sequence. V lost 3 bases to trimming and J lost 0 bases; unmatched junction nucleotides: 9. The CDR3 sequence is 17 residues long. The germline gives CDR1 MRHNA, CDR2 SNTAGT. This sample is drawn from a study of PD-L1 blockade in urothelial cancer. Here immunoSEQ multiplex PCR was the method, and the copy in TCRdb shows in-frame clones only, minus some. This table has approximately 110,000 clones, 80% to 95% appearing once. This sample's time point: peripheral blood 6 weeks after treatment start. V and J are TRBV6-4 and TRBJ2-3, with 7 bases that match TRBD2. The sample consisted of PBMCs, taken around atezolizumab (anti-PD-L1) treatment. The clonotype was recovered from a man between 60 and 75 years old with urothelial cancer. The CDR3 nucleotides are TGTGCCAGCAGTGAAAGCGGGACGCTCTCTAGCACAGATACGCAGTATTTT. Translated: CASSESGTLSSTDTQYF.